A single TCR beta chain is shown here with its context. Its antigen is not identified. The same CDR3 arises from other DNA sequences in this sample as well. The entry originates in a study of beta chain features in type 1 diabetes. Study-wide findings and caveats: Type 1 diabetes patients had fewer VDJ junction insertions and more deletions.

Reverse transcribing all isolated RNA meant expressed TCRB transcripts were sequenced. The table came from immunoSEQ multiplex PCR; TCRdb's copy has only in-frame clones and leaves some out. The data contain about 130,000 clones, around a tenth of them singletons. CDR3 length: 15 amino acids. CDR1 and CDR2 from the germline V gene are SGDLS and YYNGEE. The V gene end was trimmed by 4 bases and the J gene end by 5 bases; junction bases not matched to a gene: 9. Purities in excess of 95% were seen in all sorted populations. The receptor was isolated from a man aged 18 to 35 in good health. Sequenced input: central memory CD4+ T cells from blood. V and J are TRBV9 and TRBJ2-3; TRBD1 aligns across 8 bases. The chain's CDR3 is CASSNRWGQEDTQYF. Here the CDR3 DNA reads TGTGCCAGCAGCAATCGTTGGGGACAGGAAGATACGCAGTATTTT.